Below, 2 T cell receptor beta chains from the same sample are listed, as sequenced in a study of blood T cell repertoires in COVID-19. The table came from immunoSEQ multiplex PCR; TCRdb's copy has only in-frame clones and leaves some out. The sample yields around 88,000 clones, more than 85% seen once. Source material: peripheral blood. All receptors come from a man aged 55 to 70 with acute or convalescent COVID-19.

The chain recombines TRBV5-1 with TRBJ2-5; D is unresolved. The CDR3 is 14 residues long. The ends were cut back, 0 bases at V and 2 bases at J, with 8 bases in the middle. Germline CDR1 SGHRS, CDR2 YFSETQ. CDR3 nucleotides: TGCGCCAGCAGCTTGGGCCCAGTACAAGAGACCCAGTACTTC. Translation gives CASSLGPVQETQYF.

The chain carries TRBV18 and TRBJ1-5, with D unclear. Germline CDR1 KGHSH, CDR2 LQKENI. The CDR3 length is 14 residues. Trimming cost V 1 base and J 1 base, with 5 bases left between them. The CDR3 sequence is CASSPQRSNQPQHF. CDR3 DNA sequence: TGTGCCAGCTCACCACAGAGAAGCAATCAGCCCCAGCATTTT.